The next 16 T cell receptor beta chains were all read from a single sample in a study of blood T cell repertoires in COVID-19. The assay was immunoSEQ multiplex PCR, and TCRdb's table has in-frame clones only and misses some. The sample lists about 350,000 clones, roughly nine tenths seen once, with over 3.5% in the top ten. The sequenced sample was peripheral blood. Receptor source: a woman aged 55-69 years with COVID-19, enrolled during active disease.

The chain has TRBV12-5 and TRBJ1-5, with a weak D call TRBD1 (6 bases). V lost 2 bases and J lost 4, with 6 bases in between. CDR1 and CDR2 (germline): LGHNT, FRNRAP. This CDR3 spans 13 amino acids. The CDR3 DNA reads as TGTGCTAGTGGTTTGACAGGGAATCAGCCCCAGCATTTT. Residues: CASGLTGNQPQHF.

The rearrangement links TRBV25-1 to TRBJ1-6; D gene uncertain. CDR1 is MGHDK and CDR2 is SYGVNS in the germline V gene. V lost 1 base to trimming and J lost 9 bases, with 10 bases between them. The CDR3 has 14 residues. CDR3 loop: CASSEWGGGSPLHF. CDR3 nucleotide sequence: TGTGCCAGCAGTGAATGGGGAGGTGGTTCACCCCTCCACTTT.

This chain joins TRBV12-3 or TRBV12-4 and TRBJ1-2, with D perhaps matching TRBD1 (5 bases). The germline V and J ends were trimmed by 5 bases and 12 bases, with 16 bases remaining between them. CDR3 length: 12 amino acids. The CDR3 spells CASSPGLLGDTF. In DNA, the CDR3 is TGTGCCAGCAGTCCGGGACTTCTGGGGGACACCTTC.

The CDR3 reads CASSQGREYDSPLHF. CDR3 bases: TGCGCCAGCAGTCAGGGCAGGGAATATGATTCACCCCTCCACTTT. The J gene is TRBJ1-6, the V gene TRBV23-1; weak D call: TRBD1 (5 bases). TRBV23-1 is an ORF for which the function is uncertain. The CDR3 loop spans 15 amino acids. Trimming took off 3 bases at V and 8 bases at J, with 14 bases between the two ends.

J is TRBJ1-2 and V is TRBV2; 11 bases are a match to TRBD1. This CDR3 has 15 residues. With V trimmed by 3 bases and J by 4 bases, 4 bases remained unmatched. Per the germline V gene, CDR1 is SNHLY and CDR2 is FYNNEI. This CDR3 is CASSEGQGGVYGYTF. The CDR3 DNA is TGTGCCAGCAGTGAGGGACAGGGGGGGGTCTATGGCTACACCTTC.

The chain combines TRBV2 with TRBJ1-3, with D unresolved. Germline loops: CDR1 SNHLY, CDR2 FYNNEI. The CDR3 sequence is 14 residues long. V lost 6 bases to trimming and J lost 2 bases, with 11 bases between them. CDR3 in amino acids: CASRNQITGNTIYF. In DNA form, the CDR3 reads TGTGCCAGCAGAAACCAGATCACTGGAAACACCATATATTTT. Full variable domain (remainder filled in from reference TRBV2 and TRBJ1-3): EPEVTQTPSHQVTQMGQEVILRCVPISNHLYFYWYRQILGQKVEFLVSFYNNEISEKSEIFDDQFSVERPDGSNFTLKIRSTKLEDSAMYFCASRNQITGNTIYFGEGSWLTVV.

The rearrangement links TRBV9 to TRBJ1-4; TRBD1 matches at 7 bases. The germline V gene has CDR1 SGDLS and CDR2 YYNGEE. This CDR3 contains 15 residues. After removal of 3 bases from V and 7 bases from J, the junction contained 9 bases not matched to a gene. The CDR3 sequence: CASSARQGRGEKLFF. The CDR3 region has the DNA TGTGCCAGCAGCGCCCGACAGGGACGGGGTGAAAAACTGTTTTTT.

V gene TRBV5-1 combines with J gene TRBJ2-7; D perhaps matches TRBD1 (5 bases). Trimming removed 0 bases at V and 5 bases at J, with 12 bases between. The CDR3 is made up of 14 amino acids. The V gene's germline CDR1 is SGHRS and CDR2 YFSETQ. CDR3 bases: TGCGCCAGCAGCTTGGAGGCCCAGGGTGACGAGCAGTACTTC. Translated: CASSLEAQGDEQYF.

This chain joins TRBV19 and TRBJ2-2, with 7 nucleotides matching TRBD2. The germline V gene encodes CDR1 LNHDA and CDR2 SQIVND (reference sequence). CDR3 length: 13 amino acids. Trimming at V came to 5 bases and at J to 6 bases, leaving 3 bases not matched to a gene. The CDR3 protein is CASSLGGAGELFF. The CDR3 nucleotides are TGTGCCAGTAGTCTTGGGGGGGCCGGGGAGCTGTTTTTT.

This chain links TRBV2 with TRBJ1-5, with 7 bases lining up with TRBD1. This CDR3 contains 15 residues. Germline V gene lookup returns CDR1 SNHLY and CDR2 FYNNEI. Germline trimming cut 7 bases from V and 2 bases from J; bases unmatched to any gene: 8. CDR3 residues: CASNHDRARNQPQHF. The CDR3 DNA is TGTGCCAGCAATCACGACAGGGCTCGCAATCAGCCCCAGCATTTT.

The V call is TRBV6-6, the J call TRBJ1-3; D remains unclear. The length of the CDR3 is 16 residues. Germline CDR1 reads MNHNY; CDR2 reads SVGAGI (reference sequence). Trimming took off 4 bases at V and 2 bases at J, with 15 bases between the two ends. CDR3 nucleotide sequence: TGTGCCAGCAGTTGGACTCGATCGGGTGCTGGAAACACCATATATTTT. It yields the protein CASSWTRSGAGNTIYF.

This clone was detected many times. V usage is TRBV6-5 and J usage is TRBJ1-5, with 10 nucleotides matching TRBD1. CDR1 MNHEY and CDR2 SVGAGI come from the germline V gene. There are 15 residues in the CDR3. V was clipped by 5 bases and J by 7 bases; unmatched bases: 8. CDR3 sequence: CASSRQGAVEQPQHF. DNA for the CDR3: TGTGCCAGCAGTCGACAGGGGGCGGTGGAGCAGCCCCAGCATTTT.

The chain links TRBV18 to TRBJ2-7; the D gene is possibly TRBD2 (6 bases). Trimming stripped 4 bases from V and 0 bases from J, with 10 bases between. Germline CDR1 reads KGHSH; CDR2 reads LQKENI. CDR3 size: 14 residues. CDR3 sequence reads: CASSLEGGSYEQYF. CDR3 nucleotides: TGTGCCAGCTCACTGGAGGGAGGCTCCTACGAGCAGTACTTC.

The J gene is TRBJ1-5, the V gene TRBV28; D is unresolved. The V gene lost 4 bases and the J gene lost 6 bases, with 10 bases spanning the gap. This CDR3 spans 13 amino acids. From germline, CDR1 is MDHEN and CDR2 SYDVKM. CDR3 nucleotide sequence: TGTGCCAGCAGTTCCCAGGTCGGTCAGCCCCAGCATTTT. Its protein product is CASSSQVGQPQHF. Drawing the rest from reference TRBV28 and TRBJ1-5, the complete variable domain is DVKVTQSSRYLVKRTGEKVFLECVQDMDHENMFWYRQDPGLGLRLIYFSYDVKMKEKGDIPEGYSVSREKKERFSLILESASTNQTSMYLCASSSQVGQPQHFGDGTRLSIL.

The V call is TRBV18, the J call TRBJ2-1; D is possibly TRBD1 (6 bases). The CDR3 contains 14 residues. V was shortened by 0 bases and J by 8 bases, with 11 bases between the two germline ends. Germline V gene sequence: CDR1 KGHSH, CDR2 LQKENI. CDR3 bases: TGTGCCAGCTCACCACCGTCCCCAGGGGATGAGCAGTTCTTC. This translates into CASSPPSPGDEQFF.

The rearrangement links TRBV18 to TRBJ1-2, with 7 bases fitting TRBD1. CDR3 length equals 13 residues. Looked up from germline, CDR1 is KGHSH and CDR2 is LQKENI. Germline trimming cut 2 bases from V and 8 bases from J; bases unmatched to any gene: 5. In DNA, the CDR3 is TGTGCCAGCTCACCAAGCGACAGGGACGGCTACACCTTC. Translation gives CASSPSDRDGYTF.